What follows are 24 T cell receptor beta chains derived from one specimen sequenced in a study of blood T cell repertoires in COVID-19 (TCRdb year 2020). Preparation of the library involved the immunoSEQ multiplex PCR assay. The immuneACCESS repertoire file appears here via TCRdb, limited to in-frame rearrangements. These files lack a portion of the clones; in checked studies, under half of the deficit traces to unresolved V genes, and the cause of the others is not known. A total of 400,000 to 450,000 clones appear in this sample, approximately 90% of them only once. Less than 0.95% of the sample rests with the top ten. Sequenced sample: peripheral blood. These receptor sequences come from a man between 18 and 35 years old with COVID-19, enrolled during active disease.

The chain joins TRBV5-1 to TRBJ2-3; perhaps TRBD2 as D (6 bases). Germline V gene sequence: CDR1 SGHRS, CDR2 YFSETQ. The ends were cut back, 7 bases at V and 4 bases at J, with 22 bases in the middle. The CDR3 loop spans 16 amino acids. The CDR3 region is CASSFLGGIESDTQYF. CDR3 nucleotides: TGCGCCAGCTCTTTTTTGGGCGGGATTGAGTCAGATACGCAGTATTTT.

The rearrangement uses TRBV28 and TRBJ2-7; 9 bases are shared with TRBD2. This CDR3 has 14 amino acids. The germline CDR1 and CDR2 sequences are MDHEN and SYDVKM. V gave up 4 bases and J gave up 4 bases; unmatched junction bases: 5. The CDR3 spells CASSSSGERYEQYF. The CDR3, as DNA: TGTGCCAGCAGTTCTAGCGGGGAAAGGTACGAGCAGTACTTC. Complete variable domain (other parts from reference TRBV28 and TRBJ2-7): DVKVTQSSRYLVKRTGEKVFLECVQDMDHENMFWYRQDPGLGLRLIYFSYDVKMKEKGDIPEGYSVSREKKERFSLILESASTNQTSMYLCASSSSGERYEQYFGPGTRLTVT.

Only a few counts were recorded for this clone. The V and J genes are TRBV21-1 and TRBJ2-1; the D call of TRBD1 is as the table states it, not checked on the DNA. TRBV21-1 represents a pseudogene. This CDR3 is 17 amino acids long. The DNA for the CDR3 is TGTGCCAGCAGCAAAGGCGGGACAGGTGAGGACCACAATGAGCAGTTCTTC. Amino acid sequence: CASSKGGTGEDHNEQFF.

The chain recombines TRBV10-3 with TRBJ1-1; D remains ambiguous. This CDR3 is 11 amino acids long. V dropped 4 bases and J dropped 8 bases, with 8 bases sitting between them. The germline CDR1 and CDR2 sequences are ENHRY and SYGVKD. This CDR3 reads CAISVSGEAFF. For the CDR3, the DNA is TGTGCCATCAGTGTTAGCGGGGAAGCTTTCTTT.

The V gene is TRBV5-4, the J gene TRBJ2-3; 8 nucleotides line up with TRBD2. Unmatched junction bases numbered 9, after V lost 10 bases and J lost 5 bases. The length of the CDR3 is 13 residues. CDR1 and CDR2 (germline): SGHNT, YYREEE (reference sequence). CDR3 sequence (DNA): TGTGCCTTGACCGGGGGGGCCAAAGATACGCAGTATTTT. Protein product: CALTGGAKDTQYF.

This clone was seen only once. The CDR3: CASSEAASGSHEQYF. CDR3 nucleotides: TGTGCCAGCAGTGAGGCCGCTAGCGGGAGCCACGAGCAGTACTTC. The rearrangement links TRBV2 to TRBJ2-7; 10 bases are shared with TRBD2. This CDR3 is 15 amino acids long. J gave up 5 bases and V 3 bases, and 7 bases lay outside the gene matches. The germline V gene encodes CDR1 SNHLY and CDR2 FYNNEI.

This clone has a single count. The chain recombines TRBV28 with TRBJ1-1; TRBD1 aligns across 11 bases. CDR1 is MDHEN, CDR2 SYDVKM, per germline. This CDR3 has 15 residues. V lost 7 bases, J lost 0 bases, and 4 bases stayed unmatched. In DNA form, the CDR3 reads TGTGCCAGCAAGCGGACAGGGGGCATGAACACTGAAGCTTTCTTT. Residues: CASKRTGGMNTEAFF. The full variable domain, with the rest looked up from reference TRBV28 and TRBJ1-1, is DVKVTQSSRYLVKRTGEKVFLECVQDMDHENMFWYRQDPGLGLRLIYFSYDVKMKEKGDIPEGYSVSREKKERFSLILESASTNQTSMYLCASKRTGGMNTEAFFGQGTRLTVV.

The chain combines TRBV7-6 with TRBJ1-4, with D unresolved. With 5 bases removed from V and 5 bases from J, the gap between germline ends came to 9 bases. The CDR3 spans 13 residues. Germline CDR1 SGHVS, CDR2 FNYEAQ. The CDR3 sequence: CASSPRINEKLFF. The CDR3 DNA sequence: TGTGCCAGCAGCCCCCGTATCAATGAAAAACTGTTTTTT.

The genes are TRBV6-5 and TRBJ1-1; D is uncertain. This CDR3 is 11 amino acids long. Deletions cut 2 bases from V and 11 bases from J, with 9 bases between. CDR1 MNHEY and CDR2 SVGAGI come from the germline V gene. CDR3 nucleotide sequence: TGTGCCAGCAGTTACCTTGGGGAGGCTTTCTTT. Protein sequence: CASSYLGEAFF.

This clone was counted only a few times. DNA for the CDR3: TGTGCCAGCAGCTTGCTTCAGATGAACACTGAAGCTTTCTTT. Protein sequence: CASSLLQMNTEAFF. This rearrangement joins TRBV5-4 to TRBJ1-1; D call uncertain. There are 14 residues in the CDR3. V shed 1 base and J shed 0 bases, with 7 bases lying between them. Looked up from germline, CDR1 is SGHNT and CDR2 is YYREEE (reference sequence). Looking up the rest from reference TRBV5-4 and TRBJ1-1 gives the full variable domain: ETGVTQSPTHLIKTRGQQVTLRCSSQSGHNTVSWYQQALGQGPQFIFQYYREEENGRGNFPPRFSGLQFPNYSSELNVNALELDDSALYLCASSLLQMNTEAFFGQGTRLTVV.

The gene calls are TRBV12-3 or TRBV12-4 and TRBJ2-1; possibly TRBD1 for D (6 bases). The length of the CDR3 is 13 residues. V was trimmed by 3 bases and J by 12 bases, leaving 15 bases between them. The CDR3 nucleotides are TGTGCCAGCAGTTTGAGGGGATCAGGGGTGCAGTTCTTC. This translates into CASSLRGSGVQFF.

This chain joins TRBV15 and TRBJ1-2, with D uncertain. CDR1 is LNHNV, CDR2 YYDKDF, per germline (reference sequence). The CDR3 loop spans 12 amino acids. Trimming cost V 1 base and J 6 bases, with 6 bases left between them. The CDR3 DNA sequence: TGTGCCACCAGCAGAGCAGTCGATGGCTACACCTTC. Residues: CATSRAVDGYTF.

The rearrangement links TRBV19 to TRBJ2-7, with TRBD1 matching over 8 bases. V was pared by 4 bases and J by 4 bases, with 12 bases of the junction left unmatched. The CDR3 is 16 residues long. Germline loops: CDR1 LNHDA, CDR2 SQIVND (reference sequence). In nucleotides, the CDR3 is TGTGCCAGTAGTAGCGGACAGGGCGGGGTAAGATACGAGCAGTACTTC. Translated, it gives CASSSGQGGVRYEQYF.

This chain links TRBV5-6 with TRBJ2-1; 9 positions match TRBD2. With V trimmed by 4 bases and J by 9 bases, 8 bases remained unmatched. The germline V gene has CDR1 SGHDT and CDR2 YYEEEE. The CDR3 is 14 amino acids. CDR3 region: CASSLGLAGFEQFF. The CDR3 DNA sequence: TGTGCCAGCAGCCTCGGGCTAGCGGGGTTTGAGCAGTTCTTC. The whole variable domain, remainder taken from reference TRBV5-6 and TRBJ2-1, is DAGVTQSPTHLIKTRGQQVTLRCSPKSGHDTVSWYQQALGQGPQFIFQYYEEEERQRGNFPDRFSGHQFPNYSSELNVNALLLGDSALYLCASSLGLAGFEQFFGPGTRLTVL.

The CDR3 spells CASSIQGADHQPQHF. The CDR3 DNA sequence: TGTGCCAGCAGCATCCAGGGGGCCGACCATCAGCCCCAGCATTTT. V gene TRBV5-4 combines with J gene TRBJ1-5, with TRBD1 matching over 8 bases. J lost 5 bases, V lost 4 bases, and 8 bases had no gene match. CDR1 SGHNT and CDR2 YYREEE come from the germline V gene (reference sequence). This CDR3 region has 15 residues.

The V gene is TRBV11-3, the J gene TRBJ2-7; 7 nucleotides line up with TRBD2. CDR1 is SGHNT and CDR2 is YENEEA in the germline V gene. There are 14 residues in the CDR3. V dropped 4 bases and J dropped 1; count of bases not matched to a gene: 4. In nucleotides, the CDR3 is TGTGCCAGCAGCTGGCTAGCGGATTCCTACGAGCAGTACTTC. Amino acid sequence: CASSWLADSYEQYF.

V usage is TRBV3-1 (or the pseudogene TRBV3-2) and J usage is TRBJ2-5, with D tentatively TRBD1 (6 bases). The CDR3 runs 13 residues. CDR1 and CDR2 (germline): LGHDT, YNNKEL (reference sequence). V lost 3 bases and J lost 4, with 9 bases in between. Here the CDR3 reads CASSQLGAETQYF. Here the CDR3 DNA reads TGTGCCAGCAGCCAGCTGGGGGCAGAGACCCAGTACTTC.

The chain uses TRBV19 and TRBJ2-7; D perhaps matches TRBD1 (5 bases). Germline lookup yields CDR1 LNHDA and CDR2 SQIVND (reference sequence). V gave up 3 bases and J gave up 6 bases, with 12 bases separating them. The CDR3 consists of 13 residues. This CDR3 is CASSIDSPPEQYF. The CDR3 DNA is TGTGCCAGTAGTATTGACAGTCCCCCCGAGCAGTACTTC. Drawing the rest from reference TRBV19 and TRBJ2-7, the complete variable domain is DGGITQSPKYLFRKEGQNVTLSCEQNLNHDAMYWYRQDPGQGLRLIYYSQIVNDFQKGDIAEGYSVSREKKESFPLTVTSAQKNPTAFYLCASSIDSPPEQYFGPGTRLTVT.

The chain has TRBV4-1 and TRBJ2-3; weak D call: TRBD2 (7 bases). Germline V gene sequence: CDR1 MGHRA, CDR2 YSYEKL. Between the trimmed V and J ends, which lost 8 bases and 2 bases, there was a span of 17 bases. This CDR3 comprises 15 residues. The CDR3, as DNA: TGCGCCAGCGCCGAGGGGGGGACCGCCACAGATACGCAGTATTTT. Amino acid sequence: CASAEGGTATDTQYF.

The chain couples TRBV7-2 to TRBJ1-1, with 7 nucleotides matching TRBD1. CDR1 SGHTA and CDR2 FQGNSA come from the germline V gene. This CDR3 is built from 14 residues. The J segment lost 5 bases and the V segment lost 2 bases, leaving 5 bases of the junction unmatched. CDR3 coding DNA: TGTGCCAGCAGCTTATCATACAGGGGTACTGAAGCTTTCTTT. It yields the protein CASSLSYRGTEAFF.

The chain employs TRBV29-1 and TRBJ2-2; D unclear. CDR1 is SQVTM, CDR2 ANQGSEA, per germline. The CDR3 sequence is 12 residues long. Trimming removed 4 bases from V and 4 bases from J, with 7 bases in between. The CDR3 coding sequence is TGCAGCGTTGTAGTCGGCACCGGGGAGCTGTTTTTT. Amino acid sequence: CSVVVGTGELFF.

V gene TRBV19 combines with J gene TRBJ1-2; D might be TRBD1 (5 bases). Germline values: CDR1 LNHDA, CDR2 SQIVND (reference sequence). Trimming cost V 6 bases and J 0 bases, with 11 bases left between them. The CDR3 totals 14 residues. The CDR3 protein is CASRRQSANYGYTF. The CDR3 bases are TGTGCCAGTAGGAGACAGTCAGCTAACTATGGCTACACCTTC. Combining the CDR3 with reference TRBV19 and TRBJ1-2 gives the whole variable domain DGGITQSPKYLFRKEGQNVTLSCEQNLNHDAMYWYRQDPGQGLRLIYYSQIVNDFQKGDIAEGYSVSREKKESFPLTVTSAQKNPTAFYLCASRRQSANYGYTFGSGTRLTVV.

This chain connects TRBV6-5 to TRBJ2-1, with 8 bases aligning to TRBD1. The CDR3 covers 15 residues. Trimming took 0 bases from V and 7 from J; bases not matched to a gene: 5. Germline assignment: CDR1 MNHEY and CDR2 SVGAGI. CDR3 amino acids: CASSYSRQGSNEQFF. In DNA form, the CDR3 reads TGTGCCAGCAGTTACTCCAGACAGGGGAGTAATGAGCAGTTCTTC.

This chain uses TRBV7-9 with TRBJ1-6; 7 bases are a match to TRBD1. The germline gives CDR1 SEHNR, CDR2 FQNEAQ (reference sequence). CDR3 size: 15 residues. Unmatched junction bases numbered 1, after V lost 5 bases and J lost 0 bases. This CDR3 is CASSRDSSYNSPLHF. CDR3 bases: TGTGCCAGCAGCCGGGACAGCTCCTATAATTCACCCCTCCACTTT.